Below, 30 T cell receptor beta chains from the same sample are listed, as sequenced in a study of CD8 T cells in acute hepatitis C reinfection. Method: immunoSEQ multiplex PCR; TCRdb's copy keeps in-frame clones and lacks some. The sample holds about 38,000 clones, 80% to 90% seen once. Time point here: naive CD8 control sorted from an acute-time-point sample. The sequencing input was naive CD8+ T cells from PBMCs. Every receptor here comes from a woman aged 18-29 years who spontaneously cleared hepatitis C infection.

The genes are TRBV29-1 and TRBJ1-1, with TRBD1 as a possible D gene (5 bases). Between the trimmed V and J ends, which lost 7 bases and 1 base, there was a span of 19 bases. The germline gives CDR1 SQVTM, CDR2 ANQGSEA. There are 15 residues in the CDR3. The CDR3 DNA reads TGCAGCGGAATCGCCCGGGACCTACAGAACACTGAAGCTTTCTTT. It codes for CSGIARDLQNTEAFF.

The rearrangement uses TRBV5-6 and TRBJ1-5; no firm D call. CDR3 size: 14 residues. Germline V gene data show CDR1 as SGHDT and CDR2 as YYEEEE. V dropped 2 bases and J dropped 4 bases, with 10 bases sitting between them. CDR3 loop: CASSFWPGNQPQHF. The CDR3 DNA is TGTGCCAGCAGCTTTTGGCCGGGGAATCAGCCCCAGCATTTT.

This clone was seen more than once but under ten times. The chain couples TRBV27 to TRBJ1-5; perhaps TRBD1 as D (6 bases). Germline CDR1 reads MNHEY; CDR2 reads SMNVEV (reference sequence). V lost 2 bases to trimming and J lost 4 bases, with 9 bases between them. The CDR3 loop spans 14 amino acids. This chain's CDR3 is CASSLGGRNQPQHF. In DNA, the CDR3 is TGTGCCAGCAGTTTAGGGGGCAGAAATCAGCCCCAGCATTTT.

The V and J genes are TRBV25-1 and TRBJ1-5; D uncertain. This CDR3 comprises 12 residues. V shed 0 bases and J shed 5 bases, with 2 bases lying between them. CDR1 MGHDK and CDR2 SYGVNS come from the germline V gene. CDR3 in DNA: TGTGCCAGCAGTGAATACGATCAGCCCCAGCATTTT. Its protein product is CASSEYDQPQHF.

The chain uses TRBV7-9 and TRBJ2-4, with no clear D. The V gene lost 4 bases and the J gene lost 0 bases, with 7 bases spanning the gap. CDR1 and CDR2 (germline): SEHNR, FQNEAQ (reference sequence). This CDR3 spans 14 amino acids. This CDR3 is CASSSGLAKNIQYF. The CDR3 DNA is TGTGCCAGCAGCTCCGGGCTAGCCAAAAACATTCAGTACTTC.

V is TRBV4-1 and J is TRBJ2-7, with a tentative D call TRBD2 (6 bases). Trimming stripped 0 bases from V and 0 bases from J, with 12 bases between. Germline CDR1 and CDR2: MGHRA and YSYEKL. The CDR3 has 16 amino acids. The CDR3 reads CASSQDHLATSYEQYF. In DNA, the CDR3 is TGCGCCAGCAGCCAAGATCATCTAGCGACCTCCTACGAGCAGTACTTC.

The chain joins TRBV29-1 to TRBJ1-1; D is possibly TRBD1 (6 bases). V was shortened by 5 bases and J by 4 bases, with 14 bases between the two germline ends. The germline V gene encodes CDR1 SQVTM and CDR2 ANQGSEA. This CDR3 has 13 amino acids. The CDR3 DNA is TGCAGCGTTCCCTTAACAGGGACCACTGAAGCTTTCTTT. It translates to CSVPLTGTTEAFF. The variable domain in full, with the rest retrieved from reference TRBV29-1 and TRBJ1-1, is SAVISQKPSRDICQRGTSLTIQCQVDSQVTMMFWYRQQPGQSLTLIATANQGSEATYESGFVIDKFPISRPNLTFSTLTVSNMSPEDSSIYLCSVPLTGTTEAFFGQGTRLTVV.

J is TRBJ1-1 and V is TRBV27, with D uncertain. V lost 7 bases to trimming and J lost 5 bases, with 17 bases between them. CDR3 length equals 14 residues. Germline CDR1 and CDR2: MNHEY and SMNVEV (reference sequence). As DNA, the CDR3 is TGTGCCAGCACACCGAGAGGAGTATATACTGAAGCTTTCTTT. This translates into CASTPRGVYTEAFF.

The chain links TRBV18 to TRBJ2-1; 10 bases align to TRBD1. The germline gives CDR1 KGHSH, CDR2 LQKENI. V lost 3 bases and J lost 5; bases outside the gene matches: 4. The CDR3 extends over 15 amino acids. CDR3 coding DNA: TGTGCCAGCTCACCGCGACAGGGGGCTGACAATGAGCAGTTCTTC. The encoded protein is CASSPRQGADNEQFF. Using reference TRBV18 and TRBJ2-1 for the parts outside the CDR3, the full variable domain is NAGVMQNPRHLVRRRGQEARLRCSPMKGHSHVYWYRQLPEEGLKFMVYLQKENIIDESGMPKERFSAEFPKEGPSILRIQQVVRGDSAAYFCASSPRQGADNEQFFGPGTRLTVL.

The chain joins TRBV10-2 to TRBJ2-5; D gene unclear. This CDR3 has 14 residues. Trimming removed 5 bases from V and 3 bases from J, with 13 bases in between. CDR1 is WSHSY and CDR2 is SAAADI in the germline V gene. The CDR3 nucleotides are TGCGCCAGCAGTCCCACTACAATGGAAGAGACCCAGTACTTC. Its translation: CASSPTTMEETQYF.

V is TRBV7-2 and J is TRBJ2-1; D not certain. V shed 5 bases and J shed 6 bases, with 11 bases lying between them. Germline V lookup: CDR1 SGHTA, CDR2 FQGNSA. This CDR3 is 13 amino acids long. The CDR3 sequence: CASSPVSGNEQFF. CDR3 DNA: TGTGCCAGCAGCCCAGTGTCCGGCAATGAGCAGTTCTTC.

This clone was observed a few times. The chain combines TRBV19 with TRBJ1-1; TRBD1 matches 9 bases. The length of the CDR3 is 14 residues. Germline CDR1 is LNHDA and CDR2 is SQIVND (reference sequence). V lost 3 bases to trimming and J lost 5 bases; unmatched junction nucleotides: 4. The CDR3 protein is CASSITDRGTEAFF. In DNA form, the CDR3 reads TGTGCCAGTAGTATCACGGACAGGGGTACTGAAGCTTTCTTT.

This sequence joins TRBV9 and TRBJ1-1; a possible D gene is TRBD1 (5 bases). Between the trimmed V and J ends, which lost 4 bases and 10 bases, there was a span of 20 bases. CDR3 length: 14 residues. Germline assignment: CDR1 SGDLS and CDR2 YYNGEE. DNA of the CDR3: TGTGCCAGCAGCCCCCGCGGTTCAGGGATCGGAGCTTTCTTT. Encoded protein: CASSPRGSGIGAFF.

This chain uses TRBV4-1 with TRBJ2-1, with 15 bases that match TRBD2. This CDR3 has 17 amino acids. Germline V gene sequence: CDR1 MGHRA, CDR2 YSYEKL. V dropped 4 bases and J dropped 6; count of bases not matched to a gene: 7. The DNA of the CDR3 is TGCGCCAGCAGCCCACCGGGACTAGCGGGAGGATCCAATGAGCAGTTCTTC. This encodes CASSPPGLAGGSNEQFF.

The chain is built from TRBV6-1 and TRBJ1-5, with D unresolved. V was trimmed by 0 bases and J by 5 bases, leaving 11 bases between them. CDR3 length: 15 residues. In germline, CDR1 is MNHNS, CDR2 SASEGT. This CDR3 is CASSEAPQADQPQHF. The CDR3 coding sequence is TGTGCCAGCAGTGAAGCGCCGCAGGCCGATCAGCCCCAGCATTTT.

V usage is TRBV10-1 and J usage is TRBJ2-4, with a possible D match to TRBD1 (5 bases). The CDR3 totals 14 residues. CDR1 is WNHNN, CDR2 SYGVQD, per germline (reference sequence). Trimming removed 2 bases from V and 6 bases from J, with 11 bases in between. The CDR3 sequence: CASSEARAVNIQYF. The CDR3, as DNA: TGCGCCAGCAGTGAGGCCAGGGCGGTAAACATTCAGTACTTC.

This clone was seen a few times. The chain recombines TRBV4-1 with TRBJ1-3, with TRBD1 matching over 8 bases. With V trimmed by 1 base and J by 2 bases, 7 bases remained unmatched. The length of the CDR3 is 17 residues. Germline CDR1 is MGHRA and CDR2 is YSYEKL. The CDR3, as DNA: TGCGCCAGCAGCCAAGGGGGGACAGGCCCAACTGGAAACACCATATATTTT. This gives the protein CASSQGGTGPTGNTIYF.

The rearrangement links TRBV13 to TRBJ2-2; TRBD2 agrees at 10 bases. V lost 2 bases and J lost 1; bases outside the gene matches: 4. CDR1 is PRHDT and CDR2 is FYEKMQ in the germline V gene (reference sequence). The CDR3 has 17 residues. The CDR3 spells CASSLPLAGGNTGELFF. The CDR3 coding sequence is TGTGCCAGCAGCTTACCCTTAGCGGGAGGGAACACCGGGGAGCTGTTTTTT.

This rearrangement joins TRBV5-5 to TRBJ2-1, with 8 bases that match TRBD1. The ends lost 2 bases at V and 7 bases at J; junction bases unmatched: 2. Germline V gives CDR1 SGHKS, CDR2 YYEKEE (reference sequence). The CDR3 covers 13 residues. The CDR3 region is CASSFWTGNEQFF. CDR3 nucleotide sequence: TGTGCCAGCAGCTTCTGGACAGGGAATGAGCAGTTCTTC.

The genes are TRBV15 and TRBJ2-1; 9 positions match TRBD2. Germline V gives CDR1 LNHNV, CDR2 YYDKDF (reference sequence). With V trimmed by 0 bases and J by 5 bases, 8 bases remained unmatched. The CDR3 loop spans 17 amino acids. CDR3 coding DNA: TGTGCCACCAGCAGAGATCTGGCTAGCGGGGCCAACAATGAGCAGTTCTTC. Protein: CATSRDLASGANNEQFF.

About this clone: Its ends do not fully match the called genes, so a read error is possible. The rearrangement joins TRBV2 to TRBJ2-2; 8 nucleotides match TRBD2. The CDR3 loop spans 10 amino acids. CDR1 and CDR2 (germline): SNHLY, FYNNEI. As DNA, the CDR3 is TGTGCCAGCATGCGGGGGGAGGTGTTTTTT. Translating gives CASMRGEVFF.

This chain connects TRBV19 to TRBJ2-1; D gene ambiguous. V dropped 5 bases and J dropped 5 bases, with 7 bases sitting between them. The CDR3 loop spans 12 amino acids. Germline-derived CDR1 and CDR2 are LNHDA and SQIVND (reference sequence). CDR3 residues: CASSQNNNEQFF. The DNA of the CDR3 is TGTGCCAGTAGTCAAAATAACAATGAGCAGTTCTTC.

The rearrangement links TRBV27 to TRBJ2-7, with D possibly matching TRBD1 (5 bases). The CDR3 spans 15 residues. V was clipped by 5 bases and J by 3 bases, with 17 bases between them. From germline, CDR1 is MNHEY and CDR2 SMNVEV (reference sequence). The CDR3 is CASSPYTGNNYEQYF. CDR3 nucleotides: TGTGCCAGCAGTCCGTACACAGGAAATAACTACGAGCAGTACTTC.

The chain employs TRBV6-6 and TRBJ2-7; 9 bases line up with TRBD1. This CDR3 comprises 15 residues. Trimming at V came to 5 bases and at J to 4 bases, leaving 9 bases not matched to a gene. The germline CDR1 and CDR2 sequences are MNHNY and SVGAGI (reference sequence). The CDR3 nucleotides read TGTGCCAGCAGTATTCAGACAGGGGGGGCGTACGAGCAGTACTTC. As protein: CASSIQTGGAYEQYF.

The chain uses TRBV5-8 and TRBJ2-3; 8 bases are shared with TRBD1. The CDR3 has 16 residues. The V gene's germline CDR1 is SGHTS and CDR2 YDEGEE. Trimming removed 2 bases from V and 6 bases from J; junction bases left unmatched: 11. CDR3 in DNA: TGTGCCAGCAGCTTTCGTTCAGGGGGCCGCAAGGATACGCAGTATTTT. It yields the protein CASSFRSGGRKDTQYF.

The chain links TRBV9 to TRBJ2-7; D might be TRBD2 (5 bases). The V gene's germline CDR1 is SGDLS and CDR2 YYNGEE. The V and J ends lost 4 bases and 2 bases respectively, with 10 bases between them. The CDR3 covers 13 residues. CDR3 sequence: CASSPTGTYEQYF. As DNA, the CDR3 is TGTGCCAGCAGCCCGACGGGGACCTACGAGCAGTACTTC.

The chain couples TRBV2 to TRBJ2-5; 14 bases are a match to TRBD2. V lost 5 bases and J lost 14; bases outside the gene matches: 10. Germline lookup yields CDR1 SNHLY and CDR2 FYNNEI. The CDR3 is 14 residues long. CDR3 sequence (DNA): TGTGCCAGCAGTCTGACTAGCGGGAGGGCCGAAGTCTACTTC. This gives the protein CASSLTSGRAEVYF.

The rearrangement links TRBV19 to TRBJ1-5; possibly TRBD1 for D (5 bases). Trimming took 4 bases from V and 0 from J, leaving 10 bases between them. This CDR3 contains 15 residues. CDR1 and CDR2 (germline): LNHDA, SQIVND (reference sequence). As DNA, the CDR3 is TGTGCCAGTAGTACAGGGCCTTATAGCAATCAGCCCCAGCATTTT. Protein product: CASSTGPYSNQPQHF.

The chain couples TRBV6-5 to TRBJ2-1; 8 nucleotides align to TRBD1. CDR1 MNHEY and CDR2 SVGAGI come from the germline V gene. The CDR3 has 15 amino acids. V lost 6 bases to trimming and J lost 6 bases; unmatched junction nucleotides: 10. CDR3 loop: CASSSGQGPGNEQFF. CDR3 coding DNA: TGTGCCAGCAGCTCCGGACAGGGTCCCGGCAATGAGCAGTTCTTC.

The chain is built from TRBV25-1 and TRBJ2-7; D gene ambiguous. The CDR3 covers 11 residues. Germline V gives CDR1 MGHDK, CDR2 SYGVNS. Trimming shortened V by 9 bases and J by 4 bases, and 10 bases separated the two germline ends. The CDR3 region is CASLSGYEQYF. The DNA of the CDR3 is TGTGCCAGTCTTTCCGGGTACGAGCAGTACTTC.